This passage covers 10 T cell receptor beta chains from one sample sequenced in a study of shared clonotypes between healthy human individuals. TCRdb's table, derived via immunoSEQ multiplex PCR, lists solely in-frame clones and lacks some. The table lists over 700,000 clones, roughly 72% of them singletons. Material: memory CD4+ T cells sorted from blood. Subset reported: CD45RA-negative fraction. The source is a woman aged 25 to 39 in good health.

The rearrangement uses TRBV7-9 and TRBJ2-7, with TRBD2 matching 13 bases. V lost 0 bases, J lost 2 bases, and 4 bases stayed unmatched. This CDR3 comprises 17 residues. Germline V CDR1 and CDR2: SEHNR, FQNEAQ (reference sequence). CDR3 bases: TGTGCCAGCAGCTTAGCGGGGACTAGCGGGACCACCTACGAGCAGTACTTC. This sequence encodes CASSLAGTSGTTYEQYF.

This clone was recorded many times. The chain employs TRBV28 and TRBJ2-6, with D perhaps TRBD1 (6 bases). Germline V gene lookup returns CDR1 MDHEN and CDR2 SYDVKM. The V end was cut by 5 bases, the J end by 1 base, with 9 bases between. This CDR3 has 15 residues. The chain's CDR3 is CASSTQGSGANVLTF. The CDR3 DNA sequence: TGTGCCAGCAGTACACAGGGATCTGGGGCCAACGTCCTGACTTTC. The full variable domain, its missing parts supplied by reference TRBV28 and TRBJ2-6, is DVKVTQSSRYLVKRTGEKVFLECVQDMDHENMFWYRQDPGLGLRLIYFSYDVKMKEKGDIPEGYSVSREKKERFSLILESASTNQTSMYLCASSTQGSGANVLTFGAGSRLTVL.

This sequence joins TRBV25-1 and TRBJ2-7; possible D gene TRBD2, 6 bases. The CDR3 length is 12 residues. Germline CDR1 is MGHDK and CDR2 is SYGVNS. The V and J ends lost 6 bases and 7 bases respectively, with 13 bases between them. The CDR3 sequence is CASSAPGEEQYF. The DNA of the CDR3 is TGTGCCAGCAGCGCGCCGGGGGAAGAGCAGTACTTC.

As regards this clone: The same CDR3 can be traced to other DNA sequences in this sample. This sequence joins TRBV5-1 and TRBJ2-2; TRBD1 or TRBD2 may be the D gene (5 bases each). Per germline, CDR1 SGHRS and CDR2 YFSETQ. The CDR3 is made up of 14 amino acids. V lost 2 bases, J lost 4 bases, and 9 bases lay in between. This CDR3 is CASSLGTSTGELFF. CDR3 nucleotides: TGCGCCAGCAGCTTAGGGACCTCCACCGGGGAGCTGTTTTTT. The full variable domain, rest sourced from reference TRBV5-1 and TRBJ2-2, is KAGVTQTPRYLIKTRGQQVTLSCSPISGHRSVSWYQQTPGQGLQFLFEYFSETQRNKGNFPGRFSGRQFSNSRSEMNVSTLELGDSALYLCASSLGTSTGELFFGEGSRLTVL.

This rearrangement joins TRBV7-9 to TRBJ1-2, with D perhaps matching TRBD1 (6 bases). The V end lost 2 bases, the J end lost 8 bases, and 15 bases lay between the germline ends. This CDR3 is built from 14 residues. The germline CDR1 and CDR2 sequences are SEHNR and FQNEAQ (reference sequence). The CDR3 protein is CASSLITGRNGYTF. The DNA for the CDR3 is TGTGCCAGCAGCTTAATTACAGGGAGGAACGGCTACACCTTC.

This clone was found a few times. V usage is TRBV27 and J usage is TRBJ2-2, with D uncertain. CDR3 length: 12 amino acids. The germline V gene encodes CDR1 MNHEY and CDR2 SMNVEV (reference sequence). Trimming took off 6 bases at V and 6 bases at J, with 8 bases between the two ends. CDR3 sequence: CASSQLAGELFF. CDR3 in DNA: TGTGCCAGCAGCCAACTGGCCGGGGAGCTGTTTTTT.

The chain couples TRBV2 to TRBJ1-4, with 9 bases aligning to TRBD1. CDR1 is SNHLY, CDR2 FYNNEI, per germline. Trimming took 6 bases from V and 10 from J; bases not matched to a gene: 9. The CDR3 covers 14 residues. CDR3: CASSGGTGSRKLFF. Here the CDR3 DNA reads TGTGCCAGCAGCGGGGGGACAGGGTCGAGAAAACTGTTTTTT.

The rearrangement joins TRBV7-3 to TRBJ2-7, with D possibly matching TRBD1 (5 bases). This CDR3 is 12 amino acids long. Looked up from germline, CDR1 is SGHTA and CDR2 is FQGTGA. With 6 bases removed from V and 6 bases from J, the gap between germline ends came to 12 bases. CDR3 in amino acids: CASRNQGSEQYF. The CDR3 coding sequence is TGTGCCAGCAGAAATCAGGGATCCGAGCAGTACTTC.

This chain joins TRBV7-2 and TRBJ2-7; tentative D call: TRBD2 (5 bases). Deletions cut 0 bases from V and 2 bases from J, with 8 bases between. The CDR3 sequence is 14 residues long. CDR1 and CDR2 from the germline V gene are SGHTA and FQGNSA. CDR3: CASSLAGETYEQYF. The CDR3 DNA reads as TGTGCCAGCAGCTTAGCGGGAGAAACCTACGAGCAGTACTTC.

The chain carries TRBV4-1 and TRBJ2-5; D call uncertain. V lost 1 base, J lost 5 bases, and 8 bases lay in between. This CDR3 comprises 13 residues. Germline V gene sequence: CDR1 MGHRA, CDR2 YSYEKL. CDR3 protein: CASSQAARETQYF. CDR3 nucleotides: TGCGCCAGCAGCCAAGCGGCCCGGGAGACCCAGTACTTC.